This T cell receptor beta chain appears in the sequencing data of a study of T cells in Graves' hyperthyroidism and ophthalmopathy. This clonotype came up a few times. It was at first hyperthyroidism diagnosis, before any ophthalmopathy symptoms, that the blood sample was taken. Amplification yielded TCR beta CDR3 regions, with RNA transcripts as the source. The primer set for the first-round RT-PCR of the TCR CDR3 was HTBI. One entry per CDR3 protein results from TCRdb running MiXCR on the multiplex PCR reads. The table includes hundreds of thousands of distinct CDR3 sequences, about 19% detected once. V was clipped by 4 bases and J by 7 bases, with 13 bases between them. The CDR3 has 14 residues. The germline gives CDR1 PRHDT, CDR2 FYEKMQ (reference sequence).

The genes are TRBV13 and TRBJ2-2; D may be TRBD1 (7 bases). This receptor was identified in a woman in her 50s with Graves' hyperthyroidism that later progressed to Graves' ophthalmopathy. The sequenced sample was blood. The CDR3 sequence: CASSSGGPDGELFF. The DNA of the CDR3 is TGTGCCAGCAGCTCAGGGGGGCCGGACGGGGAGCTGTTTTTT.